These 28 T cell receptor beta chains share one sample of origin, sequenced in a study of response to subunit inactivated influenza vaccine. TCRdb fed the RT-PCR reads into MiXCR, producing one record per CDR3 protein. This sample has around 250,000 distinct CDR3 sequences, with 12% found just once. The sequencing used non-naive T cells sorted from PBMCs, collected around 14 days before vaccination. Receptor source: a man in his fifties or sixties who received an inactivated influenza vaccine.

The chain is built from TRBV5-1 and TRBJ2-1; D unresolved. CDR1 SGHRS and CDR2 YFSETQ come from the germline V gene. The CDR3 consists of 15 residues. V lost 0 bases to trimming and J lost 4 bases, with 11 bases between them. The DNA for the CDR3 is TGCGCCAGCAGCTTGGCCGATCGTAGTTACAATGAGCAGTTCTTC. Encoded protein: CASSLADRSYNEQFF.

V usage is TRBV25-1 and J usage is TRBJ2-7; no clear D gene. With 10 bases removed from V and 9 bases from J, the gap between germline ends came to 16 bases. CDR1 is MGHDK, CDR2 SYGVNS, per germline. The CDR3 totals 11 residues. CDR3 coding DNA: TGTGCCACCTCAATTTTAGAGTCGCAGTACTTC. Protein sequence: CATSILESQYF.

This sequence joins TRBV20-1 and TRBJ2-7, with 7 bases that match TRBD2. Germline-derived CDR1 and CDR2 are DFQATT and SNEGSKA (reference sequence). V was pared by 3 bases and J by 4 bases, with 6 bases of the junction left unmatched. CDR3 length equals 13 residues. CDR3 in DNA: TGCAGTGCTAGGTTTGGCGGGAGTTACGAGCAGTACTTC. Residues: CSARFGGSYEQYF.

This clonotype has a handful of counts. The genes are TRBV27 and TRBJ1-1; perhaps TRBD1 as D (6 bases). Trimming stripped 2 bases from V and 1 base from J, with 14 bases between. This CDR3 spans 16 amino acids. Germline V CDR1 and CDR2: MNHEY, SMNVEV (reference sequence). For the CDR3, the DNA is TGTGCCAGCAGTTTAAAGGGACGGGGGGCGAACACTGAAGCTTTCTTT. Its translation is CASSLKGRGANTEAFF.

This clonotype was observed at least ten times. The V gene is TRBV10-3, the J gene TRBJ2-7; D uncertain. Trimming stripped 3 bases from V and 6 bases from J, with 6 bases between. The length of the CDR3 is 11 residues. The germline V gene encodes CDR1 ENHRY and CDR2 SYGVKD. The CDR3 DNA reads TGTGCCATCAGTGACACCGTCGAGCAGTACTTC. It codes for CAISDTVEQYF.

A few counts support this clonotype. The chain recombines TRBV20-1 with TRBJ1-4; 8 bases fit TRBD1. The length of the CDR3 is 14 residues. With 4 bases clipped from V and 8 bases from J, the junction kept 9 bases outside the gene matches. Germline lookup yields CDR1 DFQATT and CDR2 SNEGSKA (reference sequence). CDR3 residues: CSAKTGDRGEKLFF. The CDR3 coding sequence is TGCAGTGCTAAGACCGGAGACAGGGGAGAAAAACTGTTTTTT.

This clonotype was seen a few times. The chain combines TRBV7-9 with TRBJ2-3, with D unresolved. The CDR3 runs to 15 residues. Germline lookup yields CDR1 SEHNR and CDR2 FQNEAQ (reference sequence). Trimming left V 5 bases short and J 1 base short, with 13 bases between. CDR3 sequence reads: CASSQDGVRTDTQYF. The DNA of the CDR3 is TGTGCCAGCAGCCAAGATGGTGTTCGCACAGATACGCAGTATTTT.

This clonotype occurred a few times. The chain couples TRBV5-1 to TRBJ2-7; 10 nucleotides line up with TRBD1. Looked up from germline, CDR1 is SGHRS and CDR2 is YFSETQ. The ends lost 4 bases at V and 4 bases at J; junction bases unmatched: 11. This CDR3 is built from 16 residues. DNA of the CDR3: TGCGCCAGCAGCGCCCTCTGGACAGGGGGAGGTTACGAGCAGTACTTC. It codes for CASSALWTGGGYEQYF.

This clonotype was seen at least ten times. The chain's CDR3 is CASSFGWGTDTQYF. The CDR3 DNA reads as TGTGCCAGCAGTTTTGGTTGGGGCACAGATACGCAGTATTTT. The V gene is TRBV12-3 or TRBV12-4, the J gene TRBJ2-3; D gene unclear. The V end lost 3 bases, the J end lost 1 base, and 8 bases lay between the germline ends. The CDR3 contains 14 residues.

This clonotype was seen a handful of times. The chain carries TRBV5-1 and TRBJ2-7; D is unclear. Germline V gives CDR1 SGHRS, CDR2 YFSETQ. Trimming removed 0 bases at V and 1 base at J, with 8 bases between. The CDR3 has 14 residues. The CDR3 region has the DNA TGCGCCAGCAGCTTGGCTTACACTTCCTACGAGCAGTACTTC. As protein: CASSLAYTSYEQYF.

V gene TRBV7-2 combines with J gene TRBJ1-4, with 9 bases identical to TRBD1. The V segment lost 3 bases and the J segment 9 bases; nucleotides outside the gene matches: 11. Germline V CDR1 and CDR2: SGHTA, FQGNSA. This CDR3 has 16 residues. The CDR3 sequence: CASSLESTGGRKKLFF. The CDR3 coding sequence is TGTGCCAGCAGCTTGGAATCGACAGGGGGACGTAAAAAACTGTTTTTT.

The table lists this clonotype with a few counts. The CDR3 is CASSFSGGQTQYF. Written as DNA, the CDR3 is TGTGCCAGCAGTTTTAGTGGGGGGCAGACCCAGTACTTC. This chain links TRBV28 with TRBJ2-5; D assignment may be TRBD1 or TRBD2 (6 bases each). The CDR3 covers 13 residues. Trimming left V 3 bases short and J 6 bases short, with 11 bases between. Germline assignment: CDR1 MDHEN and CDR2 SYDVKM.

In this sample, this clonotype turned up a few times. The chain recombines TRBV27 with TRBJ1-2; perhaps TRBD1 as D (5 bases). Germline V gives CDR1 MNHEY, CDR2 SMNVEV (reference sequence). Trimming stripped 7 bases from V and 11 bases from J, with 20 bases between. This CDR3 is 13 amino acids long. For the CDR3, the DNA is TGTGCCAGCAAAGTCGACAGCGCCCCACATTACACCTTC. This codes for CASKVDSAPHYTF.

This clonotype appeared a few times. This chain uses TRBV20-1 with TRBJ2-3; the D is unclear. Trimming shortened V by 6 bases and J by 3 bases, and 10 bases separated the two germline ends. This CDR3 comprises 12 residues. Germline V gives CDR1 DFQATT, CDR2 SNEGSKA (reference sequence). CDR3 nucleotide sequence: TGCAGTGCCCGCGCCCCTACAGATACGCAGTATTTT. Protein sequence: CSARAPTDTQYF.

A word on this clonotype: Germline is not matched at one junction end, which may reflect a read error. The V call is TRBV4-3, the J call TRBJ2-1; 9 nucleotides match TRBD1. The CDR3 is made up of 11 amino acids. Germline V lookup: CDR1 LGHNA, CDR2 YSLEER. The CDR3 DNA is TGCGCCAGCAGCCGGGACAGGGTTGTACTCTTC. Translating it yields CASSRDRVVLF.

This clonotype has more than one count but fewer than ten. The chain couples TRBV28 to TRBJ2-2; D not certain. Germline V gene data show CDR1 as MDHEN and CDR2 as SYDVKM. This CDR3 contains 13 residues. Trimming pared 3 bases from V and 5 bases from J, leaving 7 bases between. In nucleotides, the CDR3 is TGTGCCAGCAGTTTTTCGGTGACCGGGGAGCTGTTTTTT. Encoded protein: CASSFSVTGELFF.

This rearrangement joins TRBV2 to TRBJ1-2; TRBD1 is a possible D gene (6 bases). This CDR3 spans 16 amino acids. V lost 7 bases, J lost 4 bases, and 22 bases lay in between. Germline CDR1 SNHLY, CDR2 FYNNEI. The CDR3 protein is CASIAQGNLDLYGYTF. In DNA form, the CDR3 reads TGTGCCAGCATAGCACAGGGTAATCTCGACCTCTATGGCTACACCTTC.

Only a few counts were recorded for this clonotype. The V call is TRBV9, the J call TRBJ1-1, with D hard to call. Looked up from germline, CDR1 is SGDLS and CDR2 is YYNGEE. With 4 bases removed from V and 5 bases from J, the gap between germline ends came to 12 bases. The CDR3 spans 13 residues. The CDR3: CASSSLGETEAFF. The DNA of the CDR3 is TGTGCCAGCAGCTCCCTGGGAGAAACTGAAGCTTTCTTT.

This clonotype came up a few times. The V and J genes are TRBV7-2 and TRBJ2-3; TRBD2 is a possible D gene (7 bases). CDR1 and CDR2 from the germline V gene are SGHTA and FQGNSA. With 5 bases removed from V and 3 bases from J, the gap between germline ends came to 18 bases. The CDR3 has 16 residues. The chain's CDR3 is CASSRWGGQGTDTQYF. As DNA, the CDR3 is TGTGCCAGCAGCCGGTGGGGGGGGCAGGGAACAGATACGCAGTATTTT.

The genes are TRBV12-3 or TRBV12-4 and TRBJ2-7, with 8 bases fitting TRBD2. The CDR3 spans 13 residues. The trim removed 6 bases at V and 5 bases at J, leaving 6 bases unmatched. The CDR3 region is CASSRSGNDEQYF. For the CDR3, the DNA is TGTGCCAGCAGCCGTAGCGGGAACGACGAGCAGTACTTC.

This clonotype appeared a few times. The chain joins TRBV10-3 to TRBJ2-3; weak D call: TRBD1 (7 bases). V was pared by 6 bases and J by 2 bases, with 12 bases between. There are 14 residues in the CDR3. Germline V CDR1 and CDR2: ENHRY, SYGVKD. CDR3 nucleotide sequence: TGTGCCATCAGGGAGGGGGCCCCCACAGATACGCAGTATTTT. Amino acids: CAIREGAPTDTQYF.

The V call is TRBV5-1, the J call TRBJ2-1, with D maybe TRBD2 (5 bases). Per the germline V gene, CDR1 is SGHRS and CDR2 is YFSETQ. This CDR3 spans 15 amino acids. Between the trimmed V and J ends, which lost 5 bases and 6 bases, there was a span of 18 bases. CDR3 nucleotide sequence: TGCGCCAGCAGGGGAGACGCGGCTAGTCGCAATGAGCAGTTCTTC. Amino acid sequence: CASRGDAASRNEQFF. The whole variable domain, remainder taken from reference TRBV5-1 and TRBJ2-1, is KAGVTQTPRYLIKTRGQQVTLSCSPISGHRSVSWYQQTPGQGLQFLFEYFSETQRNKGNFPGRFSGRQFSNSRSEMNVSTLELGDSALYLCASRGDAASRNEQFFGPGTRLTVL.

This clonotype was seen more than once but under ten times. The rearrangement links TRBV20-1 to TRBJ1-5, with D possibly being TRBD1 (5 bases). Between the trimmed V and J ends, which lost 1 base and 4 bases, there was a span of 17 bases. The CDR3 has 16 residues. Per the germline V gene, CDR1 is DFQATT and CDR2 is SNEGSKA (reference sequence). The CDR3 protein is CSARVGLGGANQPQHF. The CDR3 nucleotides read TGCAGTGCTAGAGTTGGTTTAGGAGGGGCAAATCAGCCCCAGCATTTT.

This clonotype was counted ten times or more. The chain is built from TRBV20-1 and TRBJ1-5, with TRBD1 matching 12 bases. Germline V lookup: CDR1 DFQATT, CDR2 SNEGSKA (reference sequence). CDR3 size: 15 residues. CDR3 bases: TGCAGCGCGAACACTGGGACAGGGGGCCGGCAGCCCCAGCATTTT. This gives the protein CSANTGTGGRQPQHF.

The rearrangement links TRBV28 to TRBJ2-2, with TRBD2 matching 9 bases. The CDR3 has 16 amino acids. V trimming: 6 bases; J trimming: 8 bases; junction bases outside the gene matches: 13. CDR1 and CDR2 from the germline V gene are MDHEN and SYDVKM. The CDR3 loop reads CASRSFKRGARGELFF. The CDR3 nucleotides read TGTGCCAGCAGAAGCTTTAAGCGGGGGGCTCGTGGGGAGCTGTTTTTT.

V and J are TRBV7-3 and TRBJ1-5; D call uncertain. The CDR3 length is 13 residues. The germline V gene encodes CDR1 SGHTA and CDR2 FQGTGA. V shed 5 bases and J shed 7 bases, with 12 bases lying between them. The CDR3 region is CASSTFAGQPQHF. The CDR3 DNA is TGTGCCAGCAGCACCTTCGCGGGGCAGCCCCAGCATTTT. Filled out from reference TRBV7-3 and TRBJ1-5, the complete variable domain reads GAGVSQTPSNKVTEKGKYVELRCDPISGHTALYWYRQSLGQGPEFLIYFQGTGAADDSGLPNDRFFAVRPEGSVSTLKIQRTERGDSAVYLCASSTFAGQPQHFGDGTRLSIL.

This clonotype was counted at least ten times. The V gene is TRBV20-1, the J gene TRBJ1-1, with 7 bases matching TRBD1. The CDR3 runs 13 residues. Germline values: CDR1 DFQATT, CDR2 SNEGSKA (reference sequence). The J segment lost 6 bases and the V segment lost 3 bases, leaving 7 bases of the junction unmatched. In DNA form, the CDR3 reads TGCAGTGCTAGTAAGACCAGGGGGGCTGAAGCTTTCTTT. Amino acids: CSASKTRGAEAFF.

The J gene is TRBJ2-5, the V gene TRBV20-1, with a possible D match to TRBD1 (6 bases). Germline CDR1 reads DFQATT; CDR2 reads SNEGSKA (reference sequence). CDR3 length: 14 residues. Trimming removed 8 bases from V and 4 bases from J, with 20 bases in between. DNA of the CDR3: TGCAGTACAGAAACAGGGATTCGGGCAGAGACCCAGTACTTC. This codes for CSTETGIRAETQYF.